This T cell receptor beta chain derives from a study of shared clonotypes between healthy human individuals. V was clipped by 5 bases and J by 0 bases; unmatched bases: 8. The V gene's germline CDR1 is MNHEY and CDR2 SMNVEV (reference sequence). CDR3 length: 18 amino acids. This table comes from immunoSEQ multiplex PCR, and its TCRdb copy is limited to in-frame clones, with some not included. The sample records fewer than 2.5 million clones, 93% being singletons. V gene TRBV27 combines with J gene TRBJ2-6, with 9 bases aligning to TRBD1. Sequencing was done on a sample of naive CD4+ T cells from PBMCs. The subset here: CD45RA+ positively selected. This receptor was taken from a man aged 18 to 30 in good health. Some clones in this sample may be carry-over from other donors' samples. The CDR3 loop is CASSPGQGKTSGANVLTF. The CDR3, as DNA: TGTGCCAGCAGTCCGGGACAGGGAAAAACCTCTGGGGCCAACGTCCTGACTTTC.